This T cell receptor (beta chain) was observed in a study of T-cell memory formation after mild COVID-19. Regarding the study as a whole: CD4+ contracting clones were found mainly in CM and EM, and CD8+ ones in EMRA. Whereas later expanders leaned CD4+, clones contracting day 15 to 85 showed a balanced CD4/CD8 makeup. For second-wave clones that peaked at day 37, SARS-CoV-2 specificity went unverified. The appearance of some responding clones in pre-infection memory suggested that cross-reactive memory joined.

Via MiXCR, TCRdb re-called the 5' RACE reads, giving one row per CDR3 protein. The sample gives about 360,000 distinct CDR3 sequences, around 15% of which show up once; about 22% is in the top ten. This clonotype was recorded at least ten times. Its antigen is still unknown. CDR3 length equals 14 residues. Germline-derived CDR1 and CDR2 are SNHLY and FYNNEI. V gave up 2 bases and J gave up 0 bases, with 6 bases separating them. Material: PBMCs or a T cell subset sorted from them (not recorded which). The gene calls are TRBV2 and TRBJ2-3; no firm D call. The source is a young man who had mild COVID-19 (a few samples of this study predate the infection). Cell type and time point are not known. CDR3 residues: CASSETLSTDTQYF. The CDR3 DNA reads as TGTGCCAGCAGTGAAACGCTGAGCACAGATACGCAGTATTTT.